This TCR beta chain was sequenced during a study of blood T cell repertoires in COVID-19. The overall study: Samples taken during acute and convalescent COVID-19 were collected in the United States, Italy and Spain. T cells, B-cell-depleted T cells, or PBMCs supplied cDNA or gDNA.

In the original analysis: Estimation of nucleated cell counts relied on the amplification of reference gene primers. The protocol was immunoSEQ multiplex PCR, while the TCRdb copy is restricted to in-frame clones and leaves out a portion. V, J and clone size were drawn from that table, and D and trimming were deduced from the DNA. The sample lists over 60,000 clones, 60% to 80% occurring once. The sequence was collected from a man at least 80 years old with active or convalescent COVID-19. Sequencing was carried out using peripheral blood.

CDR3 sequence: CASSFRQRANEKLFF. CDR3 bases: TGTGCCAGCAGCTTTAGGCAACGAGCGAATGAAAAACTGTTTTTT. The rearrangement links TRBV5-8 to TRBJ1-4; no definite D call. CDR1 is SGHTS and CDR2 is YDEGEE in the germline V gene. There are 15 residues in the CDR3. Trimming stripped 2 bases from V and 5 bases from J, with 13 bases between.